Shown below are 10 T cell receptor beta chains from a single sample sequenced in a study of T cells after yellow fever vaccination. TCRdb called the 5' RACE reads again in MiXCR, with one record for every CDR3 protein. The top ten hold around 15% of the sample, which has approximately 550,000 distinct CDR3 sequences, approximately 13% seen once. This sample comprised PBMCs, obtained on the day of the yellow fever booster vaccination. Every receptor here comes from a man aged 30-40 years who received the YFV17D yellow fever vaccine.

The sample holds a few counts of this clonotype. The chain is built from TRBV5-4 and TRBJ2-3, with 9 bases aligning to TRBD2. Germline values: CDR1 SGHNT, CDR2 YYREEE (reference sequence). Germline trimming cut 4 bases from V and 0 bases from J; bases unmatched to any gene: 9. This CDR3 region has 17 residues. CDR3 nucleotide sequence: TGTGCCAGCAGCCCGACTAGCGGAACGACTAGCACAGATACGCAGTATTTT. It codes for CASSPTSGTTSTDTQYF.

This clonotype was counted between two and nine times. The V and J genes are TRBV20-1 and TRBJ2-3; D may be TRBD2 (5 bases). V lost 0 bases to trimming and J lost 3 bases, with 19 bases between them. The germline V gene encodes CDR1 DFQATT and CDR2 SNEGSKA (reference sequence). The CDR3 runs to 17 residues. CDR3 sequence: CSAREPGDYTPTDTQYF. Written as DNA, the CDR3 is TGCAGTGCTAGAGAACCCGGCGACTACACTCCTACAGATACGCAGTATTTT.

The chain uses TRBV19 and TRBJ2-1; 7 positions agree with TRBD2. The CDR3 loop spans 12 amino acids. Losses at the gene ends were 3 bases for V and 14 bases for J; bases not matched to a gene: 7. CDR1 and CDR2 (germline): LNHDA, SQIVND (reference sequence). The chain's CDR3 is CASSIGYGGEFF. The CDR3 DNA reads as TGTGCCAGTAGTATCGGCTATGGGGGGGAGTTCTTC.

This clonotype showed up just a few times. The genes are TRBV10-2 and TRBJ2-7, with unresolved D. This CDR3 comprises 13 residues. Germline V CDR1 and CDR2: WSHSY, SAAADI. Trimming pared 5 bases from V and 2 bases from J, leaving 10 bases between. The DNA for the CDR3 is TGCGCCAGCAGTAGTTTACCAACCTACGAGCAGTACTTC. Translated, it gives CASSSLPTYEQYF.

V is TRBV29-1 and J is TRBJ2-1; 16 nucleotides match TRBD2. CDR3 length: 16 residues. With 6 bases clipped from V and 4 bases from J, the junction kept 6 bases outside the gene matches. Germline V lookup: CDR1 SQVTM, CDR2 ANQGSEA. CDR3: CSVLRGLAGGYNEQFF. CDR3 nucleotide sequence: TGCAGCGTCCTTCGGGGACTAGCGGGAGGGTACAATGAGCAGTTCTTC.

The chain carries TRBV18 and TRBJ1-1; 9 bases fit TRBD1. Germline V gene sequence: CDR1 KGHSH, CDR2 LQKENI. The CDR3 totals 14 residues. Trimming took 3 bases from V and 7 from J; bases not matched to a gene: 6. The chain's CDR3 is CASSPTGQGFEAFF. The CDR3 bases are TGTGCCAGCTCACCGACGGGACAGGGTTTTGAAGCTTTCTTT. Full variable domain (remainder filled in from reference TRBV18 and TRBJ1-1): NAGVMQNPRHLVRRRGQEARLRCSPMKGHSHVYWYRQLPEEGLKFMVYLQKENIIDESGMPKERFSAEFPKEGPSILRIQQVVRGDSAAYFCASSPTGQGFEAFFGQGTRLTVV.

V is TRBV3-1 and J is TRBJ2-5; tentative D call: TRBD2 (5 bases). Germline CDR1 is LGHDT and CDR2 is YNNKEL (reference sequence). This CDR3 has 14 residues. V lost 2 bases and J lost 1, with 8 bases in between. CDR3 loop: CASSQLSGQETQYF. CDR3 DNA: TGTGCCAGCAGCCAACTGAGCGGCCAAGAGACCCAGTACTTC.

This clonotype appeared a few times. The CDR3 spells CASSQLQASEQYF. The CDR3 nucleotides are TGTGCCAGCAGCCAACTACAGGCCTCCGAGCAGTACTTC. The chain links TRBV3-1 to TRBJ2-7; the D gene is possibly TRBD1 (5 bases). The CDR3 is 13 amino acids. Germline V gene lookup returns CDR1 LGHDT and CDR2 YNNKEL (reference sequence). The V and J ends lost 2 bases and 6 bases respectively, with 11 bases between them.

CDR3 region: CASSLAWGNQPQHF. In DNA form, the CDR3 reads TGTGCCAGCAGCTTAGCGTGGGGAAATCAGCCCCAGCATTTT. The chain has TRBV7-8 and TRBJ1-5; D gene unclear. The V gene lost 0 bases and the J gene lost 4 bases, with 7 bases spanning the gap. CDR3 length: 14 residues. CDR1 and CDR2 from the germline V gene are SGHVS and FQNEAQ.

The V gene is TRBV4-2, the J gene TRBJ1-6, with D possibly TRBD1 on 6 matching bases. The length of the CDR3 is 16 residues. The germline V gene has CDR1 LGHNA and CDR2 YNFKEQ. Trimming removed 0 bases from V and 9 bases from J, with 15 bases in between. Here the CDR3 DNA reads TGTGCCAGCAGCCAAGATAGTTGGGGGCTAAGTTCACCCCTCCACTTT. As protein: CASSQDSWGLSSPLHF.